This TCR beta chain is drawn from a study of immune characterization of retroperitoneal liposarcoma (dated by TCRdb to between 2018 and 2021). For CDR1 and CDR2, the germline V gene lists SGHDN and FVKESK. The CDR3, from cysteine to phenylalanine, totals 13 residues. CDR3 DNA is the only sequence kept; it has 39 bases, read in frame from the first base. Library creation used PCR. TCRdb lists the instrument as NextSeq 500. The public reads were quality trimmed at Q25 with fastp and then assembled into clones with MiXCR by TCRdb, keeping productive beta chains. CDR3 protein duplicates are merged, each entry listing the most common genes and DNA. Counted in this sample were over 5,000 distinct CDR3 sequences; around a third of them appeared once. The ten largest clones take up 28% of the sample. Concerning this clonotype itself: The antigen it recognizes is unknown. One base away there is no much larger clone; base qualities are not given.

The TCR originated in a female donor with retroperitoneal liposarcoma. The sequenced sample was tumor tissue. The sequence links TRBV14 to TRBJ2-7, with no D gene named confidently. The J call may be mistaken, given a closer DNA end match to TRBJ2-1. The DNA is as follows: TGTGCCAGCAGCCCTACGAACTACAATGAGCAGTTCTTC. Translated, this is CASSPTNYNEQFF.